These T cell receptor beta chains were read from a single sample in a study of CD8 T cells in Susac syndrome. TCRdb reprocessed the immunoSEQ multiplex PCR reads via MiXCR and lists one record per CDR3 protein. Among 250,000 to 300,000 distinct CDR3 sequences listed, 75% to 85% were seen once. The specimen was CD8+ T cells from PBMCs. Receptor source: a human donor with multiple sclerosis. Both conserved end residues are part of each CDR3. A D gene is named only where the DNA matches it firmly. Part of the rows lack a size; the others show once, few, many or a class for expanded clones.

>.|TRBJ2-7|TRBV7-2|.
CASSIGPGSYYEQYF
TGTGCCAGCAGCATCGGGCCGGGCAGCTACTACGAGCAGTACTTC
>TRBD1|TRBJ2-6|TRBV7-2|.
CASSLRQGAAGANVLTF
TGTGCCAGCAGCCTGAGACAGGGGGCGGCTGGGGCCAACGTCCTGACTTTC
>.|TRBJ2-2|TRBV24-1|.
CAAGTGELFF
TGTGCCGCCGGAACCGGGGAGCTGTTTTTT
>.|TRBJ2-7|TRBV2|.
CASLFFEFEQYF
TGTGCCAGCTTATTTTTCGAGTTCGAGCAGTACTTC
>TRBD2|TRBJ2-5|TRBV4-3|.
CASSPTAGLQETQYF
TGCGCCAGCAGTCCCACAGCGGGGCTCCAAGAGACCCAGTACTTC
>TRBD1|TRBJ2-7|TRBV4-3|once
CASSQGDREASEQYF
TGCGCCAGCAGCCAAGGGGACAGAGAAGCGTCCGAGCAGTACTTC
>TRBD2|TRBJ2-5|TRBV7-6|.
CASSAGTSGRETQYF
TGTGCCAGCAGCGCCGGGACTAGCGGGAGGGAGACCCAGTACTTC
>TRBD1|TRBJ1-1|TRBV27|.
CASSLKGTGWMNTEAFF
TGTGCCAGCAGTTTAAAGGGGACAGGGTGGATGAACACTGAAGCTTTCTTT
>.|TRBJ1-4|TRBV25-1|.
CASSEYSGSTNEKLFF
TGTGCCAGCAGTGAATATTCCGGTTCAACTAATGAAAAACTGTTTTTT
>.|TRBJ2-2|TRBV24-1|.
CATSSGVVATGELFF
TGTGCCACCAGCTCTGGGGTTGTGGCCACCGGGGAGCTGTTTTTT
>.|TRBJ2-3|TRBV25-1|once
CASSAVKPSTDTQYF
TGTGCCAGCAGCGCAGTTAAACCTAGCACAGATACGCAGTATTTT
>.|TRBJ2-7|TRBV9|once
CASSARRGAERDEQYF
TGTGCCAGCAGCGCCCGAAGGGGGGCAGAAAGGGACGAGCAGTACTTC
>TRBD2|TRBJ2-3|TRBV7-9|.
CASSEGPSGSADTQYF
TGTGCCAGCAGCGAGGGACCTAGCGGATCGGCAGATACGCAGTATTTT
>.|TRBJ2-7|TRBV20-1|.
CSARELDPEQYF
TGCAGTGCTAGAGAACTGGATCCTGAGCAGTACTTC
>.|TRBJ1-5|TRBV19|.
CASSIAASSRPQHF
TGTGCCAGTAGTATAGCGGCCAGCTCGAGGCCCCAGCATTTT
>.|TRBJ2-1|TRBV12-5|.
CASGLATRREQFF
TGTGCTAGTGGTTTGGCCACCCGGAGGGAGCAGTTCTTC
>.|TRBJ2-1|TRBV20-1|.
CSARGSGGQRSYNEQFF
TGCAGTGCTAGAGGCTCCGGGGGGCAGCGATCCTACAATGAGCAGTTCTTC
>.|TRBJ1-1|TRBV10-3|.
CAISEGRNTEAFF
TGTGCCATCAGTGAGGGCCGGAACACTGAAGCTTTCTTT